A single sample is the source of the 7 T cell receptor beta chains below, sequenced in a study of cytomegalovirus exposure and HLA in healthy donors. 13 Jbeta primers and 60 Vbeta primers were used for the PCR. Repertoires were generated with immunoSEQ multiplex PCR, while TCRdb's copy carries only in-frame clones and drops some. The data hold about 120,000 clones, with around three quarters observed a single time. The sample consisted of PBMCs. All receptors derive from a man aged 30 to 39 in good health and CMV-seropositive.

This clone was counted between two and nine times. This chain uses TRBV7-6 with TRBJ2-7; a possible D gene is TRBD1 (5 bases). This CDR3 is 15 amino acids long. V lost 2 bases, J lost 2 bases, and 13 bases lay in between. Germline CDR1 and CDR2: SGHVS and FNYEAQ. The CDR3 bases are TGTGCCAGCAGCTTACGCCAGGGAATCCCCTACGAGCAGTACTTC. Amino acids: CASSLRQGIPYEQYF.

The chain recombines TRBV5-1 with TRBJ1-4, with 8 bases fitting TRBD1. Germline CDR1 and CDR2: SGHRS and YFSETQ. J gave up 7 bases and V 4 bases, and 9 bases lay outside the gene matches. The CDR3 covers 15 residues. The CDR3, as DNA: TGCGCCAGCAGCATTTTGACAGGGGTCGGTGAAAAACTGTTTTTT. It translates to CASSILTGVGEKLFF.

V and J are TRBV11-2 and TRBJ1-6, with 8 bases aligning to TRBD1. Per the germline V gene, CDR1 is SGHAT and CDR2 is FQNNGV. The CDR3 has 15 amino acids. Trimming cost V 1 base and J 11 bases; bases outside gene matches: 7. In DNA, the CDR3 is TGTGCCAGCAGCTTAGCGGGCAGGGGGCTAGCACCCCTCCACTTT. Translated, it gives CASSLAGRGLAPLHF.

This clone was found once. This chain's CDR3 is CASSHFGGQGIHEQYF. DNA for the CDR3: TGTGCCAGCAGCCACTTTGGGGGACAGGGTATCCACGAGCAGTACTTC. The V and J genes are TRBV7-8 and TRBJ2-7; 9 nucleotides match TRBD1. J lost 5 bases, V lost 5 bases, and 13 bases had no gene match. The CDR3 sequence is 16 residues long. CDR1 is SGHVS, CDR2 FQNEAQ, per germline.

For this clone: Sequence at one end of the junction differs from germline and may be a read error. J is TRBJ1-1 and V is TRBV7-9; a weak D match, TRBD1 (6 bases). Looked up from germline, CDR1 is SEHNR and CDR2 is FQNEAQ (reference sequence). The CDR3 covers 16 residues. For the CDR3, the DNA is TGTTCCAGCAGCTTAGGCGTCAGGGACACGAACACTGAAGCTTTCTTT. Its translation: CSSSLGVRDTNTEAFF.

The V and J genes are TRBV11-2 and TRBJ2-5; 13 bases are a match to TRBD2. The V segment lost 3 bases and the J segment 8 bases; nucleotides outside the gene matches: 3. CDR1 and CDR2 from the germline V gene are SGHAT and FQNNGV. The CDR3 has 14 amino acids. Written as DNA, the CDR3 is TGTGCCAGCAGCTTCGGACTAGCGGGGGCCACCCAGTACTTC. The encoded protein is CASSFGLAGATQYF. Full variable domain (remainder filled in from reference TRBV11-2 and TRBJ2-5): EAGVAQSPRYKIIEKRQSVAFWCNPISGHATLYWYQQILGQGPKLLIQFQNNGVVDDSQLPKDRFSAERLKGVDSTLKIQPAKLEDSAVYLCASSFGLAGATQYFGPGTRLLVL.

The chain uses TRBV7-9 and TRBJ1-1, with 9 bases fitting TRBD1. The V and J ends lost 4 bases and 0 bases, in that order; junction bases with no gene match: 9. Germline CDR1 SEHNR, CDR2 FQNEAQ (reference sequence). This CDR3 is built from 17 residues. CDR3 residues: CASSSLSQGAMNTEAFF. The CDR3 DNA sequence: TGTGCCAGCAGCTCACTGTCACAGGGGGCGATGAACACTGAAGCTTTCTTT. The variable domain in full, with the rest retrieved from reference TRBV7-9 and TRBJ1-1, is DTGVSQNPRHKITKRGQNVTFRCDPISEHNRLYWYRQTLGQGPEFLTYFQNEAQLEKSRLLSDRFSAERPKGSFSTLEIQRTEQGDSAMYLCASSSLSQGAMNTEAFFGQGTRLTVV.